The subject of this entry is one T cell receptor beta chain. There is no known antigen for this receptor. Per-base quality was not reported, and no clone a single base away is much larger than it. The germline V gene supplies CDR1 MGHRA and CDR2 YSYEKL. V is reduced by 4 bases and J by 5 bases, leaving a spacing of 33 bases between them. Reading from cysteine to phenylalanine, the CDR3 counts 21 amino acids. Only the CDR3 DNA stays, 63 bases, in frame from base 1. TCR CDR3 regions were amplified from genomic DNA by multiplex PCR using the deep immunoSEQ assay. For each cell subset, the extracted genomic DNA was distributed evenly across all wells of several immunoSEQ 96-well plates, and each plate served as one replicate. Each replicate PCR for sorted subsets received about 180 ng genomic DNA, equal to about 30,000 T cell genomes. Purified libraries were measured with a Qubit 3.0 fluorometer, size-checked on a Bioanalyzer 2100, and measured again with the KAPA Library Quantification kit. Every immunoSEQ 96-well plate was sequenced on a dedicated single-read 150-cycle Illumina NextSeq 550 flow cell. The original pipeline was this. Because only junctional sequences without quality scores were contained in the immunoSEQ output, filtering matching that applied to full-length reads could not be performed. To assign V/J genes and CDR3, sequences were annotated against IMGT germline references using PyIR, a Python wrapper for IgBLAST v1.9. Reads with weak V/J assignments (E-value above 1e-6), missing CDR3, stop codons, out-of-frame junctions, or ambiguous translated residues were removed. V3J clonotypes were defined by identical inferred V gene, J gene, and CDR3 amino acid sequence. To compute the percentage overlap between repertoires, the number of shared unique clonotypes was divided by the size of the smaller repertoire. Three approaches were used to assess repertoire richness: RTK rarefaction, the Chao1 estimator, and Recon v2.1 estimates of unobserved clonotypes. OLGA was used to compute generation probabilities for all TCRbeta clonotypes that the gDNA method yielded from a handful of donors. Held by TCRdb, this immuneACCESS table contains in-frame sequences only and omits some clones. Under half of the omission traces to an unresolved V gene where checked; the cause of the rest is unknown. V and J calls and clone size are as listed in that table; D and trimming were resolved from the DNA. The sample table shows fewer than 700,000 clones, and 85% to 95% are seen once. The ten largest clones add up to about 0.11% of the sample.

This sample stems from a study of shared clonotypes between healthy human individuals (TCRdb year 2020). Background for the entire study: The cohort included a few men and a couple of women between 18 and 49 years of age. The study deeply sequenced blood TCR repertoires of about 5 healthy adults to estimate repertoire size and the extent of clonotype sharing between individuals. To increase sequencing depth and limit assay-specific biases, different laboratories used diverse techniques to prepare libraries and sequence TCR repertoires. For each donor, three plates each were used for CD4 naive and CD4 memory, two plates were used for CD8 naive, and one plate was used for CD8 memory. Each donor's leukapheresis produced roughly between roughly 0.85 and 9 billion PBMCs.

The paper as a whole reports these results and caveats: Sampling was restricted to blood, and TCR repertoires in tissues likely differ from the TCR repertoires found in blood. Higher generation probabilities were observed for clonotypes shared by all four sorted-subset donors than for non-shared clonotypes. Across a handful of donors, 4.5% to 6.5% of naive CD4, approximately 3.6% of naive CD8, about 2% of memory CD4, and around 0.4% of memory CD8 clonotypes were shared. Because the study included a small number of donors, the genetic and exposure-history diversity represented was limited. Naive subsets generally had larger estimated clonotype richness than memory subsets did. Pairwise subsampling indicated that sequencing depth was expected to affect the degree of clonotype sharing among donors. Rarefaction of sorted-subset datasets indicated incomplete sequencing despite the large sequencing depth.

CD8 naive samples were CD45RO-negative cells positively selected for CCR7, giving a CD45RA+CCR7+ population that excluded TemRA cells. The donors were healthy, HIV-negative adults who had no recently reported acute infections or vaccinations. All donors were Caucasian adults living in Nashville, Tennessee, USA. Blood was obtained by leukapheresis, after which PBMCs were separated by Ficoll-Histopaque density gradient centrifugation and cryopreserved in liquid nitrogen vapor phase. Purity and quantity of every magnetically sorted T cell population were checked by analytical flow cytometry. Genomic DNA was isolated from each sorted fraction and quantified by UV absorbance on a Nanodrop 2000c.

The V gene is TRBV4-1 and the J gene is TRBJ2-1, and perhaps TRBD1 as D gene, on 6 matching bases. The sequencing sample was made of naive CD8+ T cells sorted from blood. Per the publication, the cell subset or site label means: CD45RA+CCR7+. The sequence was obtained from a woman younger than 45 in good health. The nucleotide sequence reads TGCGCCAGCAGCCTCGTTCGAGCATCGTATAAGGGGGAAACCCCTCACAATGAGCAGTTCTTC. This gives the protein CASSLVRASYKGETPHNEQFF.